Listed here is a single TCR beta chain. The target antigen is unknown. This sample is drawn from a study of cytomegalovirus exposure and HLA in healthy donors. General study results and limits: Later analysis identified 16,951 TCR beta sequences associated with HLA alleles, using a false discovery rate threshold of 0.05.

PCR primers comprised 60 Vbeta and 13 Jbeta primers. Libraries were prepared by immunoSEQ multiplex PCR; TCRdb keeps only in-frame clonotypes and omits some of them. The table shows 150,000 to 200,000 clones, with almost 80% occurring only once. The CDR3 spans 14 residues. Per germline, CDR1 MNHEY and CDR2 SVGAGI. The germline V and J ends were trimmed by 2 bases and 6 bases, with 11 bases remaining between them. The sequenced material came from PBMCs. The sequence was collected from a woman aged 45-65 years in good health and CMV-seronegative. This chain links TRBV6-5 with TRBJ1-3, with D possibly matching TRBD1 (5 bases). CDR3 DNA sequence: TGTGCCAGCAGTTACAGACAGTTTAAAAACACCATATATTTT. It is translated as CASSYRQFKNTIYF.